This T cell receptor (beta chain) was identified during a study of blood T cell repertoires in COVID-19. Study context: T cells, B-cell-depleted T cells, or PBMCs supplied cDNA or gDNA.

The data were produced by immunoSEQ multiplex PCR, yet TCRdb's version contains in-frame clones alone and is incomplete. The sample holds about 190,000 clones; 70% to 90% are singletons and the top ten take under 2.5%. Germline assignment: CDR1 SGHRS and CDR2 YFSETQ. The CDR3 is made up of 14 amino acids. V gave up 4 bases and J gave up 5 bases; unmatched junction bases: 6. The V call is TRBV5-1, the J call TRBJ1-2; 9 bases are shared with TRBD1. The sequence was collected from a man in his 70s with active or convalescent COVID-19. Sequencing was carried out using peripheral blood. This CDR3 is CASSNGTGRYGYTF. For the CDR3, the DNA is TGCGCCAGCAGCAACGGGACAGGGAGGTATGGCTACACCTTC.